The clone carrying this T cell receptor beta chain was observed many times. This sample is part of a study of T cells after yellow fever vaccination. Germline V gene sequence: CDR1 SGHRS, CDR2 YFSETQ. Trimming shortened V by 0 bases and J by 1 base, and 7 bases separated the two germline ends. The CDR3 has 14 residues. TCRdb re-derived calls from the 5' RACE reads in MiXCR, one entry per CDR3 protein. The sample holds about 580,000 distinct CDR3 sequences, 17% seen once. This material consisted of PBMCs, taken more than 4 days after the first yellow fever vaccination. This sequence was found in a man between 18 and 29 years old who received the YFV17D yellow fever vaccine. This sequence joins TRBV5-1 and TRBJ1-1; D is ambiguous. CDR3 coding DNA: TGCGCCAGCAGCTTGGCCGTGGGGAACACTGAAGCTTTCTTT. Protein: CASSLAVGNTEAFF.